Sequencing of this TCR beta chain was carried out in a study of CD8 T cells in Susac syndrome. Germline V CDR1 and CDR2: LNHDA, SQIVND (reference sequence). The J segment lost 4 bases and the V segment lost 8 bases, leaving 5 bases of the junction unmatched. The CDR3 runs to 14 residues. Random hexamers primed reverse transcription of about 0.45 to 1 ug RNA. Amplification of TCR beta CDR3 was carried out by immunoSEQ multiplex PCR, which covered 54 Vbeta and 13 Jbeta segments. TCRdb fed the immunoSEQ multiplex PCR reads into MiXCR, producing one record per CDR3 protein. This sample carries 90,000 to 150,000 distinct CDR3 sequences, 85% to 95% of them seen once, and the ten largest clones take about 0.12%. Peripheral blood CD8+ and CD4+ T cells were profiled by TCR beta sequencing. While serving as controls, healthy donors were matched for age and sex.

This rearrangement joins TRBV19 to TRBJ2-2; TRBD1 agrees at 9 bases. The sequenced sample was CD8+ T cells from PBMCs. This receptor was identified in a human donor in good health. The CDR3 DNA is TGTGCCAGTGGGACAGGGCTTAGCACCGGGGAGCTGTTTTTT. It yields the protein CASGTGLSTGELFF.